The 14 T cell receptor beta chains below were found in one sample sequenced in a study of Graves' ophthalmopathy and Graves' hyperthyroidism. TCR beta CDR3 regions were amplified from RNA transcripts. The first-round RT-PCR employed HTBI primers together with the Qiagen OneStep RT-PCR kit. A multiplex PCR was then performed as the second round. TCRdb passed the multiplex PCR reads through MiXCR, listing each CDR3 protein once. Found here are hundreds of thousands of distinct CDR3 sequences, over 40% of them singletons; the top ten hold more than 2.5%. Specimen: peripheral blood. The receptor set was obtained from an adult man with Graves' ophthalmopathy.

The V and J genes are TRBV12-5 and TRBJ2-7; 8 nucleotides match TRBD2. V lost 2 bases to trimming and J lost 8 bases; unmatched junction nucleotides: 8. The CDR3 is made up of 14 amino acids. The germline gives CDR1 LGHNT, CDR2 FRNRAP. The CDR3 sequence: CASGLPPGGPQQYF. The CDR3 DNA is TGTGCTAGTGGTTTGCCGCCGGGGGGGCCCCAGCAGTACTTC.

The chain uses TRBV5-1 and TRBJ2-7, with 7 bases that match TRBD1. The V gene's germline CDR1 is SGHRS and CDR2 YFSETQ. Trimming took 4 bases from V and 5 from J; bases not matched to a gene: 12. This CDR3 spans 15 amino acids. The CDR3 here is CASSVVGQGVNEQYF. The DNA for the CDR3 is TGCGCCAGCAGCGTTGTAGGGCAGGGGGTCAACGAGCAGTACTTC.

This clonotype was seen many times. Here the CDR3 reads CASRRPGQPQHF. For the CDR3, the DNA is TGTGCCAGCAGAAGGCCGGGGCAGCCCCAGCATTTT. V usage is TRBV12-3 or TRBV12-4 and J usage is TRBJ1-5; D call uncertain. This CDR3 is 12 amino acids long. V was clipped by 6 bases and J by 7 bases, with 10 bases between them.

The CDR3 protein is CASIPGDRERETQYF. CDR3 nucleotides: TGTGCCAGCATCCCCGGGGACAGGGAGAGGGAGACCCAGTACTTC. The chain recombines TRBV7-2 with TRBJ2-5; 9 positions agree with TRBD1. After removal of 7 bases from V and 5 bases from J, the junction contained 11 bases not matched to a gene. Germline-derived CDR1 and CDR2 are SGHTA and FQGNSA. CDR3 length equals 15 residues.

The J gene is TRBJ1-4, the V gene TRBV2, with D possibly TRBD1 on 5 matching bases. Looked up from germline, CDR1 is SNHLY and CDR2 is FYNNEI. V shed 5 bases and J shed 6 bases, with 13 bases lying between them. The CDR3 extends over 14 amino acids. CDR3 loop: CASSNAGRDEKLFF. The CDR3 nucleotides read TGTGCCAGCAGTAACGCGGGGCGGGATGAAAAACTGTTTTTT.

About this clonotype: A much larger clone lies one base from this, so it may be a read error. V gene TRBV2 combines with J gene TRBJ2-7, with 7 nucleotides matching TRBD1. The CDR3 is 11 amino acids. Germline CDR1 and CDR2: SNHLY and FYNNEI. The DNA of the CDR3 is TGTGCCAGCATCTACGGACAGGAGCAGCACTTC. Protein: CASIYGQEQHF.

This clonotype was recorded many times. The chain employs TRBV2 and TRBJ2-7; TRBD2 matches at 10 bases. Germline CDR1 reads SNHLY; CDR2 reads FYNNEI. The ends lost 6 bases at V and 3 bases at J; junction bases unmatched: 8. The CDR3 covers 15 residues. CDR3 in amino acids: CASRPSGRANYEQYF. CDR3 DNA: TGTGCCAGCAGGCCCAGCGGGAGGGCGAACTACGAGCAGTACTTC.

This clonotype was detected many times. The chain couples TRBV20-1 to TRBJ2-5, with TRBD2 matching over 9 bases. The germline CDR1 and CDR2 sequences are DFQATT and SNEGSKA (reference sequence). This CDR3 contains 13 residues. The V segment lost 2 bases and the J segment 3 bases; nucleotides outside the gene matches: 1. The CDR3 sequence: CSARLAGKETQYF. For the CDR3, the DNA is TGCAGTGCTAGACTAGCGGGAAAAGAGACCCAGTACTTC.

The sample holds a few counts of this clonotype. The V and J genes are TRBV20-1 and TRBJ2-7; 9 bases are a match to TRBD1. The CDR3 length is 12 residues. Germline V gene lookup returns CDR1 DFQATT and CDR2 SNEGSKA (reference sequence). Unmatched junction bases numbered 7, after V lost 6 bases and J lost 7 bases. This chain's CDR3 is CSAGGQGQEQYF. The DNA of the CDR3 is TGCAGTGCGGGGGGACAGGGTCAAGAGCAGTACTTC.

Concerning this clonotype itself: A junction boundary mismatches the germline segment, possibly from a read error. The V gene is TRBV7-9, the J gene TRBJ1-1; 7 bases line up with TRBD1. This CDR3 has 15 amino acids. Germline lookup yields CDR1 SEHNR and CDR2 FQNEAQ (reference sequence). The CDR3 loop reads CASSRTGQLNTEAFF. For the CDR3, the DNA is TGCGCCAGCAGCCGTACGGGACAGTTGAACACTGAAGCTTTCTTT.

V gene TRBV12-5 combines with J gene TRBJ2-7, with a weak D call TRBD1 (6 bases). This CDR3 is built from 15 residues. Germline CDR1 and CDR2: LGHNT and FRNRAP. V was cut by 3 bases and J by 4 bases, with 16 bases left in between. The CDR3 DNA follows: TGTGCTAGTGGTTTAGGGGAGACAACAGGGTACGAGCAGTACTTC. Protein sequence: CASGLGETTGYEQYF.

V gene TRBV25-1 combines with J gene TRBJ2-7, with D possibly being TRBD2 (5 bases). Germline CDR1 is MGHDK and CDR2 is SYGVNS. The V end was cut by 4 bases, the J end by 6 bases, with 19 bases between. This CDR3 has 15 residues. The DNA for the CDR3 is TGTGCCAGCAGTGCTAGCCGCGTTTCGGTGGCCGAGCAGTACTTC. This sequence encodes CASSASRVSVAEQYF.

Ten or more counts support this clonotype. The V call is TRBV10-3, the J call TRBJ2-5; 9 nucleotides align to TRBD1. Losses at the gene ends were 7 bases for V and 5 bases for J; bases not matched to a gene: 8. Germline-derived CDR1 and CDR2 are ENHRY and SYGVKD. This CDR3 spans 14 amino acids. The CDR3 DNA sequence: TGTGCCATCAATTCGGGACAGGGTGAGGAGACCCAGTACTTC. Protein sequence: CAINSGQGEETQYF.

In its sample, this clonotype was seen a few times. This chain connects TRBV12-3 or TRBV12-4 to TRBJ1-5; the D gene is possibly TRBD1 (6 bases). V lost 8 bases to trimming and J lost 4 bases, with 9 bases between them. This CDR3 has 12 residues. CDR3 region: CASHTGNQPQHF. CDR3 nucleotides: TGTGCCAGCCATACAGGGAATCAGCCCCAGCATTTT.